One sample yielded the 22 T cell receptor beta chains listed below, sequenced in a study of shared clonotypes between healthy human individuals. The table came from immunoSEQ multiplex PCR; TCRdb's copy has only in-frame clones and leaves some out. The data hold around 2.3 million clones, with under 97% observed a single time. The sample was naive CD4+ T cells sorted from blood. Subset described: CD45RA+ positively selected. The receptor source for this set is a man between 18 and 35 years old in good health.

V is TRBV9 and J is TRBJ2-7, with unresolved D. V lost 1 base to trimming and J lost 6 bases, with 5 bases between them. Germline V gives CDR1 SGDLS, CDR2 YYNGEE. This CDR3 has 11 residues. The DNA for the CDR3 is TGTGCCAGCAGCGTACAAGCCGAGCAGTACTTC. It is translated as CASSVQAEQYF.

The rearrangement links TRBV10-3 to TRBJ2-5; D unclear. In germline, CDR1 is ENHRY, CDR2 SYGVKD. This CDR3 spans 12 amino acids. V was cut by 5 bases and J by 3 bases, with 7 bases left in between. The CDR3 region is CAISKEKETQYF. The CDR3 nucleotides read TGTGCCATCAGTAAAGAGAAAGAGACCCAGTACTTC.

In its sample, this clone was seen once. This rearrangement joins TRBV19 to TRBJ2-7, with 10 bases identical to TRBD1. V shed 5 bases and J 3 bases; nucleotides not matched to a gene: 4. The V gene's germline CDR1 is LNHDA and CDR2 SQIVND (reference sequence). The CDR3 is 14 amino acids. The DNA of the CDR3 is TGTGCCAGTAGTTACCGGGACAGGGGCTACGAGCAGTACTTC. It encodes CASSYRDRGYEQYF.

The V gene is TRBV10-2, the J gene TRBJ1-2; tentatively, D is TRBD1 (6 bases). The germline gives CDR1 WSHSY, CDR2 SAAADI. CDR3 length equals 15 residues. V was trimmed by 7 bases and J by 3 bases, leaving 18 bases between them. The CDR3 loop is CASTRGGALDYGYTF. The CDR3 bases are TGCGCCAGCACAAGGGGGGGGGCGCTGGACTATGGCTACACCTTC.

The chain combines TRBV7-9 with TRBJ2-1; the match to TRBD2 covers 12 bases. CDR3 length: 18 amino acids. The germline CDR1 and CDR2 sequences are SEHNR and FQNEAQ (reference sequence). The trim removed 2 bases at V and 6 bases at J, leaving 11 bases unmatched. CDR3 sequence: CASSLNRRLAGEANEQFF. The CDR3 DNA sequence: TGTGCCAGCAGCTTAAACCGGAGACTAGCGGGAGAGGCCAATGAGCAGTTCTTC.

The chain recombines TRBV29-1 with TRBJ2-5; D gene uncertain. Trimming pared 8 bases from V and 3 bases from J, leaving 16 bases between. Germline CDR1 SQVTM, CDR2 ANQGSEA. This CDR3 has 13 amino acids. Written as DNA, the CDR3 is TGCAGCTATGCGACACCGCGTGAAGAGACCCAGTACTTC. Protein product: CSYATPREETQYF. Together with reference TRBV29-1 and TRBJ2-5, the CDR3 gives the full variable domain: SAVISQKPSRDICQRGTSLTIQCQVDSQVTMMFWYRQQPGQSLTLIATANQGSEATYESGFVIDKFPISRPNLTFSTLTVSNMSPEDSSIYLCSYATPREETQYFGPGTRLLVL.

The chain recombines TRBV9 with TRBJ2-6; tentatively, D is TRBD1 or TRBD2 (5 bases each). The germline V and J ends were trimmed by 0 bases and 0 bases, with 19 bases remaining between them. CDR3 size: 20 residues. Germline-derived CDR1 and CDR2 are SGDLS and YYNGEE. DNA of the CDR3: TGTGCCAGCAGCGTAGCGGGAACGGTGCGACAGAGCTCTGGGGCCAACGTCCTGACTTTC. It yields the protein CASSVAGTVRQSSGANVLTF.

V and J are TRBV6-5 and TRBJ2-5; D not certain. With 5 bases removed from V and 9 bases from J, the gap between germline ends came to 22 bases. Germline CDR1 reads MNHEY; CDR2 reads SVGAGI. This CDR3 spans 15 amino acids. The chain's CDR3 is CASSPLFYSQDAQYF. The DNA for the CDR3 is TGTGCCAGCAGTCCGCTTTTCTATAGCCAAGACGCCCAGTACTTC.

The chain links TRBV7-3 to TRBJ1-1, with 7 positions matching TRBD1. Germline V gene data show CDR1 as SGHTA and CDR2 as FQGTGA. V was clipped by 4 bases and J by 0 bases; unmatched bases: 5. CDR3 length equals 15 residues. DNA for the CDR3: TGTGCCAGCAGCTCGGCAGGGGGGCTGAACACTGAAGCTTTCTTT. Amino acid sequence: CASSSAGGLNTEAFF.

The chain is built from TRBV28 and TRBJ1-1; D is perhaps TRBD1 (5 bases). Germline V gives CDR1 MDHEN, CDR2 SYDVKM. V shed 10 bases and J shed 5 bases, with 17 bases lying between them. The CDR3 sequence is 13 residues long. The CDR3: CATHEGHKTEAFF. Written as DNA, the CDR3 is TGTGCCACGCACGAGGGGCACAAGACTGAAGCTTTCTTT.

The gene calls are TRBV6-5 and TRBJ2-7; 7 nucleotides align to TRBD1. The CDR3 is 13 residues long. The trim removed 8 bases at V and 3 bases at J, leaving 7 bases unmatched. Germline CDR1 reads MNHEY; CDR2 reads SVGAGI. CDR3 DNA: TGTGCCAGCCGGCGAGGACAGGACTACGAGCAGTACTTC. Translated: CASRRGQDYEQYF.

The V and J genes are TRBV6-1 and TRBJ1-5; D is possibly TRBD1 (6 bases). The CDR3 is 16 amino acids. Germline CDR1 and CDR2: MNHNS and SASEGT. V lost 3 bases to trimming and J lost 1 base, with 13 bases between them. The CDR3 coding sequence is TGTGCCAGCAGTGATGGAAAAGGGGGGAGCAATCAGCCCCAGCATTTT. It encodes CASSDGKGGSNQPQHF.

The chain has TRBV6-6 and TRBJ2-7; no clear D. The germline V and J ends were trimmed by 5 bases and 2 bases, with 7 bases remaining between them. In germline, CDR1 is MNHNY, CDR2 SVGAGI (reference sequence). The CDR3 is 12 residues long. The chain's CDR3 is CASSRAAYEQYF. DNA for the CDR3: TGTGCCAGCAGTAGGGCGGCCTACGAGCAGTACTTC.

Only one count was recorded for this clone. The V call is TRBV6-1, the J call TRBJ2-1; D unclear. Germline V gene data show CDR1 as MNHNS and CDR2 as SASEGT. The CDR3 has 13 residues. V was clipped by 5 bases and J by 4 bases, with 9 bases between them. In DNA form, the CDR3 reads TGTGCCAGCAGTTCTACGATGTACAATGAGCAGTTCTTC. As protein: CASSSTMYNEQFF.

The rearrangement links TRBV10-3 to TRBJ2-3; weak D call: TRBD2 (5 bases). This CDR3 region has 12 residues. The V end lost 10 bases, the J end lost 1 base, and 9 bases lay between the germline ends. Per the germline V gene, CDR1 is ENHRY and CDR2 is SYGVKD. CDR3 bases: TGTGCCAGTTATAGCGGCACAGATACGCAGTATTTT. This codes for CASYSGTDTQYF.

This rearrangement joins TRBV2 to TRBJ2-2, with D maybe TRBD1 (6 bases). CDR1 is SNHLY, CDR2 FYNNEI, per germline. The CDR3 is 16 amino acids. The V and J ends lost 4 bases and 3 bases respectively, with 15 bases between them. CDR3 sequence (DNA): TGTGCCAGCAGTGGAGGGGGACCTAAGGACACCGGGGAGCTGTTTTTT. Residues: CASSGGGPKDTGELFF. The full variable domain, in which reference TRBV2 and TRBJ2-2 provide the parts outside the CDR3, is EPEVTQTPSHQVTQMGQEVILRCVPISNHLYFYWYRQILGQKVEFLVSFYNNEISEKSEIFDDQFSVERPDGSNFTLKIRSTKLEDSAMYFCASSGGGPKDTGELFFGEGSRLTVL.

The chain carries TRBV4-3 and TRBJ2-3; 11 bases match TRBD2. This CDR3 is 16 amino acids long. The J segment lost 4 bases and the V segment lost 0 bases, leaving 3 bases of the junction unmatched. Germline CDR1 reads LGHNA; CDR2 reads YSLEER. For the CDR3, the DNA is TGCGCCAGCAGCCAAGATAGCGGGAGGGGGTCAGATACGCAGTATTTT. Its translation: CASSQDSGRGSDTQYF.

The gene calls are TRBV18 and TRBJ1-1; D call uncertain. The length of the CDR3 is 13 residues. With 6 bases removed from V and 1 base from J, the gap between germline ends came to 9 bases. The germline CDR1 and CDR2 sequences are KGHSH and LQKENI. The CDR3 DNA is TGTGCCAGCTCCTATTCGCAGAACACTGAAGCTTTCTTT. It translates to CASSYSQNTEAFF.

The count of this clone is one. The CDR3 is CASSVSSGTGLKYEQYF. The CDR3 DNA reads as TGCGCCAGCTCGGTTAGTAGCGGGACAGGGCTCAAGTACGAGCAGTACTTC. The chain recombines TRBV5-1 with TRBJ2-7, with D possibly being TRBD1 (9 bases). Germline V gives CDR1 SGHRS, CDR2 YFSETQ. V lost 7 bases to trimming and J lost 4 bases, with 27 bases between them. The CDR3 is made up of 17 amino acids.

This chain joins TRBV6-5 and TRBJ2-3; no reliable D call. V dropped 10 bases and J dropped 3 bases, with 14 bases sitting between them. Germline V gives CDR1 MNHEY, CDR2 SVGAGI. The CDR3 consists of 13 residues. DNA for the CDR3: TGTGCCATCCGTAGGAGTCAAACAGATACGCAGTATTTT. It codes for CAIRRSQTDTQYF.

The chain links TRBV5-1 to TRBJ2-5, with TRBD2 identical over 10 bases. V lost 4 bases and J lost 2; bases outside the gene matches: 5. Germline V gene lookup returns CDR1 SGHRS and CDR2 YFSETQ. This CDR3 has 15 residues. The CDR3 DNA reads TGCGCCAGCAGCCGGACTAGCGGTGAGCAAGAGACCCAGTACTTC. It is translated as CASSRTSGEQETQYF.

Comments on this clone: Other DNA sequences within the sample encode an identical CDR3. CDR3 in DNA: TGCGCCAGCAGCCGGGCTTCGAACACTGAAGCTTTCTTT. This translates into CASSRASNTEAFF. The chain couples TRBV5-1 to TRBJ1-1; D ambiguous. The ends were cut back, 4 bases at V and 1 base at J, with 8 bases in the middle. Germline CDR1 and CDR2: SGHRS and YFSETQ. CDR3 size: 13 residues.